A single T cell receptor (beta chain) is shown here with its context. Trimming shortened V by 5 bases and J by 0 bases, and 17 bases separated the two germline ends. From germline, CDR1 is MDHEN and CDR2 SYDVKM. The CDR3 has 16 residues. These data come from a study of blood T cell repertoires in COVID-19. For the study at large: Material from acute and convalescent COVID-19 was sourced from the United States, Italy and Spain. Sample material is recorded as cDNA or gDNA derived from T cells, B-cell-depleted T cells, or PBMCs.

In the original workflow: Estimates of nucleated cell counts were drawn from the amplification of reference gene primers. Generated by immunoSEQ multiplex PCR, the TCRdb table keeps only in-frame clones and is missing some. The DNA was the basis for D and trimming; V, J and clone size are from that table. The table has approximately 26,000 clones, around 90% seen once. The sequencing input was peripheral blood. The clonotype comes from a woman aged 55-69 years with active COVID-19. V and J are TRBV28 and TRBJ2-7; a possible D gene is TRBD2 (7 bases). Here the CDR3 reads CASSNGGLEGSYEQYF. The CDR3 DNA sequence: TGTGCCAGCAGTAACGGGGGGCTCGAGGGCTCCTACGAGCAGTACTTC.